This record covers a single T cell receptor (beta chain). The antigen this receptor binds is unknown. Nothing much larger sits one base from this clone, and base qualities are not available. The data originate from a study of cytomegalovirus exposure and HLA in healthy donors (dated by TCRdb to 2016 to 2017). For the wider study: According to a later analysis, the roughly 120 validation repertoires were produced on the same platform as the roughly 700 repertoires of the first cohort. The aim of the study was to test whether cataloging public T cell receptors could identify signatures of past pathogen exposure. Along with the roughly 670-subject first cohort, a separate validation cohort of over 90 different subjects was used. To predict cytomegalovirus infection status, the study brought together high-throughput TCR immunosequencing, statistical association of individual TCRs with disease status, and machine learning.

The cysteine opens and the phenylalanine closes a CDR3 of 15 amino acids. Only the CDR3 DNA stays, 45 bases, in frame from base 1. The germline V gene encodes CDR1 KGHSH and CDR2 LQKENI. Trimming accounts for 2 bases at V and 3 bases at J, while the number of junction bases matched to no gene is 4. On the study overall, not on this receptor specifically: The validation cohort had no HLA typing available for a later analysis, so co-occurrence within that cohort was assessed over all 120 or so repertoires. A few of the identified cytomegalovirus-associated TCR beta chains were confirmed in vitro to be specific for cytomegalovirus antigens. In the study, roughly 160 TCR beta chains were listed as associated with cytomegalovirus. The classifier was reported to diagnose cytomegalovirus status with high specificity and sensitivity in both the original cohort and the validation cohort. The authors suggested that the approach could potentially be extended to other disease states and immunological phenotypes. While some public TCRs were present in many individuals, most TCR sequences turned up only very rarely across donors. In a later analysis, TCRs clustered in the first cohort were found to also tend to co-occur in the roughly 120 validation repertoires, with 94% of cluster scores above 0.

The donors were included in the validation cohort of some 110 subjects, a group kept apart from the roughly 670-subject first cohort. Library preparation was by the immunoSEQ multiplex PCR assay. In the original analysis: A statistical classification framework was built for diagnosing cytomegalovirus status from the catalog of TCR beta chain sequences. The table comes from immuneACCESS by way of TCRdb, which keeps in-frame sequences with V and J called. Part of the clones is missing from these tables; in studies checked, under half for an unresolved V gene and the rest for unknown reasons. For V, J and clone size, that table is used; D and trimming come from the DNA. This sample has about 120,000 clones in its table, and approximately 87% of those were observed once. The ten most abundant clones make up about 6% of the sample.

Recombination linked TRBV18 to TRBJ2-7; 10 central nucleotides agree with TRBD1. Sequences were obtained from PBMCs. This TCR derives from a woman younger than 35 in good health and CMV-seropositive. The DNA sequence follows: TGTGCCAGCTCACCAGACAGGGGGCAAATCTACGAGCAGTACTTC. This codes for CASSPDRGQIYEQYF.